This record covers a single T cell receptor (beta chain). Antigen unknown. Germline V lookup: CDR1 SGHRS, CDR2 YFSETQ. The CDR3 sequence is 15 residues long. Trimming stripped 0 bases from V and 5 bases from J, with 11 bases between. These data originate in a study of graft-versus-host responses after intestinal transplantation. Study information: Recipients had transplants, and these were multivisceral, liver-intestinal, or isolated intestinal. For around three years after anti-thymocyte globulin induction, all recipients took tacrolimus and steroids. Points from the study as a whole: Some GvH clones were seen earlier in gut or blood, suggesting intestinal origin.

Profiling relied on immunoSEQ multiplex PCR, and the TCRdb table lists in-frame clones only, not all of them. The table lists roughly 130,000 clones, around 90% of them singletons. The sequencing used unstimulated CD4+ T cells sorted from spleen or lymph node cells, collected before intestinal transplant. The chain has TRBV5-1 and TRBJ1-4; D gene ambiguous. This TCR came from a human donor who received an intestinal transplant. For the CDR3, the DNA is TGCGCCAGCAGCTTGGGAGGACTGAGGAATGAAAAACTGTTTTTT. Its translation is CASSLGGLRNEKLFF.